This T cell receptor (beta chain) was recovered during a study of shared clonotypes between healthy human individuals. Comments on this clone: An end of the junction differs from the germline gene, which may be a read error.

The CDR3 consists of 14 residues. From germline, CDR1 is SGHNT and CDR2 YYREEE (reference sequence). Only in-frame clones appear in the TCRdb table, and some are missing; sequencing was by immunoSEQ multiplex PCR. The data contain some 2,000,000 clones, more than 90% of them singletons. Material for sequencing was naive CD4+ T cells sorted from blood. Subset meaning: CD45RA+ positively selected. The sequence came from a man aged 18 to 30 in good health. This chain links TRBV5-4 with TRBJ1-2; D not certain. This chain's CDR3 is CASRLDVNNYGYTF. CDR3 DNA sequence: TGTGCCAGCAGATTGGATGTCAATAACTATGGCTACACCTTC.